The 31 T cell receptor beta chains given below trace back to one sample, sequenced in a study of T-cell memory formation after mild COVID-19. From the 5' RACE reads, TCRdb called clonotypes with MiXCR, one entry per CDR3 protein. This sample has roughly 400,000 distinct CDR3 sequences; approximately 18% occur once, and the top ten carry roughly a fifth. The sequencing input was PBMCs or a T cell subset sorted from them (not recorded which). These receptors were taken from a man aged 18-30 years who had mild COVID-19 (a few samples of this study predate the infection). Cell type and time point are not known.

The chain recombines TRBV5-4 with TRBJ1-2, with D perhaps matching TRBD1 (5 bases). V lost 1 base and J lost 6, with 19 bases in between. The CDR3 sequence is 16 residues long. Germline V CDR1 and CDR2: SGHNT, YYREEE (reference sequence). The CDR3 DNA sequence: TGTGCCAGCAGCTTGAGTCTCACAGGCAAGGGCCATGGCTACACCTTC. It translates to CASSLSLTGKGHGYTF.

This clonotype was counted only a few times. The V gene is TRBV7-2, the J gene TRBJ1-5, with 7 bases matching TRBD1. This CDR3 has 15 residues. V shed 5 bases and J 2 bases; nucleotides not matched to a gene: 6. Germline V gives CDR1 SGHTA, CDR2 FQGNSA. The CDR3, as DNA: TGTGCCAGCAGCCTTCGACAGGGTGGCAATCAGCCCCAGCATTTT. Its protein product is CASSLRQGGNQPQHF. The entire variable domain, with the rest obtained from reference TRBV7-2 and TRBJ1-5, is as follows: GAGVSQSPSNKVTEKGKDVELRCDPISGHTALYWYRQSLGQGLEFLIYFQGNSAPDKSGLPSDRFSAERTGGSVSTLTIQRTQQEDSAVYLCASSLRQGGNQPQHFGDGTRLSIL.

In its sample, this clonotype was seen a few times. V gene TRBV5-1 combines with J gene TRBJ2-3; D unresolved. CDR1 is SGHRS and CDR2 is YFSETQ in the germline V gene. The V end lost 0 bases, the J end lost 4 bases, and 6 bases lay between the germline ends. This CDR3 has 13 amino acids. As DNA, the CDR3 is TGCGCCAGCAGCTTGGCTATGTCAGATACGCAGTATTTT. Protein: CASSLAMSDTQYF.

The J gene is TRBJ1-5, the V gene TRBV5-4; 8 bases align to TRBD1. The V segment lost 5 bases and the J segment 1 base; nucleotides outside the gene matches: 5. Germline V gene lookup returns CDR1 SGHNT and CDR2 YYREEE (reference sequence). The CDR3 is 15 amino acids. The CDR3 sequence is CASSTDRGSNQPQHF. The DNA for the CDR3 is TGTGCCAGCAGTACCGACAGGGGCAGCAATCAGCCCCAGCATTTT.

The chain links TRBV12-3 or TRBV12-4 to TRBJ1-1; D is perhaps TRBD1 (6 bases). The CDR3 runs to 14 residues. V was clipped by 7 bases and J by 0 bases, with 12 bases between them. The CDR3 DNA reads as TGTGCCAGCACCCGAGACAGGATGAACACTGAAGCTTTCTTT. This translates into CASTRDRMNTEAFF.

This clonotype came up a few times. CDR3 nucleotide sequence: TGTGCCAGCAGCTACCCCGGCGGGACTAGCTCACCAGATACGCAGTATTTT. Its translation is CASSYPGGTSSPDTQYF. The chain links TRBV12-3 or TRBV12-4 to TRBJ2-3, with 9 nucleotides matching TRBD2. The CDR3 has 17 residues. Trimming cost V 6 bases and J 4 bases; bases outside gene matches: 14.

The CDR3 coding sequence is TGTGCCAGCAGAGGACAAGTGGGTAGTGAAGCTTTCTTT. Translating it yields CASRGQVGSEAFF. V usage is TRBV25-1 and J usage is TRBJ1-1; perhaps TRBD1 as D (5 bases). Germline lookup yields CDR1 MGHDK and CDR2 SYGVNS. Trimming left V 6 bases short and J 7 bases short, with 15 bases between. The CDR3 sequence is 13 residues long.

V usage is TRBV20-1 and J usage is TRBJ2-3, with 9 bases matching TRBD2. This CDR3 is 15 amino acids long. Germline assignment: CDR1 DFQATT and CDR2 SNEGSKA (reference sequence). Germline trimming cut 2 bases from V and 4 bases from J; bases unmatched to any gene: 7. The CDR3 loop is CSARRGGGVSDTQYF. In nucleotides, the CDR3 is TGCAGTGCTAGACGGGGCGGGGGGGTTTCAGATACGCAGTATTTT.

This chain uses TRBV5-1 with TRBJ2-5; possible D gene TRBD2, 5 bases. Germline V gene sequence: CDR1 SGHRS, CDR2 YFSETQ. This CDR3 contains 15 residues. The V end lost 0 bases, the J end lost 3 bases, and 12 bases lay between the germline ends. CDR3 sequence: CASSLANSGKETQYF. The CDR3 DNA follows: TGCGCCAGCAGCTTGGCCAACTCCGGGAAAGAGACCCAGTACTTC. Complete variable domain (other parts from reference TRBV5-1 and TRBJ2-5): KAGVTQTPRYLIKTRGQQVTLSCSPISGHRSVSWYQQTPGQGLQFLFEYFSETQRNKGNFPGRFSGRQFSNSRSEMNVSTLELGDSALYLCASSLANSGKETQYFGPGTRLLVL.

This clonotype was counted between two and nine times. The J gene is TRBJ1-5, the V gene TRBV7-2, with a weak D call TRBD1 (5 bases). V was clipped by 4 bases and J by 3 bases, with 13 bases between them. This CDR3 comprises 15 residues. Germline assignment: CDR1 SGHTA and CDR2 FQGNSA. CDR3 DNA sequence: TGTGCCAGCAGCTCCTCCACAGGAAACAATCAGCCCCAGCATTTT. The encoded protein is CASSSSTGNNQPQHF.

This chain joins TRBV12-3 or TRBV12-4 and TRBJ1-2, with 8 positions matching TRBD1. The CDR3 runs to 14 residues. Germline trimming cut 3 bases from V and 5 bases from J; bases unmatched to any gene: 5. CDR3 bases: TGTGCCAGCAGTTTGGACAGGGCTAGATATGGCTACACCTTC. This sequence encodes CASSLDRARYGYTF.

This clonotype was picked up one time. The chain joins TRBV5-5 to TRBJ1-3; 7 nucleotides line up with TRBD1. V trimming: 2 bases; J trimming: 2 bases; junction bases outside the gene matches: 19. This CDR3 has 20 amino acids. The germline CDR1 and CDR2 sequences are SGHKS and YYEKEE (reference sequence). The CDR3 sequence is CASSFRPVWDSGIPGNTIYF. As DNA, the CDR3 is TGTGCCAGCAGCTTTAGGCCCGTCTGGGACAGTGGGATTCCTGGAAACACCATATATTTT. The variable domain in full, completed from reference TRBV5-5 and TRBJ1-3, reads DAGVTQSPTHLIKTRGQQVTLRCSPISGHKSVSWYQQVLGQGPQFIFQYYEKEERGRGNFPDRFSARQFPNYSSELNVNALLLGDSALYLCASSFRPVWDSGIPGNTIYFGEGSWLTVV.

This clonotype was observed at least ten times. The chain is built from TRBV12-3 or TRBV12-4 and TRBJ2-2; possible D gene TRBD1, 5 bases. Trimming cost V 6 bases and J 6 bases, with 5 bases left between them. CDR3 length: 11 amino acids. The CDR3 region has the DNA TGTGCCAGCAGCAGGGCCGGGGAGCTGTTTTTT. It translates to CASSRAGELFF.

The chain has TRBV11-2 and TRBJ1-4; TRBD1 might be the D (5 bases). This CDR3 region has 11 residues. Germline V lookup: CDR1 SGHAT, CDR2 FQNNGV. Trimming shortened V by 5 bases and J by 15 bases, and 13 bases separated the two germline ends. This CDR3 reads CASSPGRDLFF. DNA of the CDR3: TGTGCCAGCAGCCCGGGACGGGATTTGTTTTTT.

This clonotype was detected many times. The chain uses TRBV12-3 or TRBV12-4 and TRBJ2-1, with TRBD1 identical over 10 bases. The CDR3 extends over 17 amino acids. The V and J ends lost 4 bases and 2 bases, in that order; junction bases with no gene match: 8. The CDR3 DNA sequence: TGTGCCAGCAGTTCTTGGACCGGGACAGGGGCCTACAATGAGCAGTTCTTC. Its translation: CASSSWTGTGAYNEQFF.

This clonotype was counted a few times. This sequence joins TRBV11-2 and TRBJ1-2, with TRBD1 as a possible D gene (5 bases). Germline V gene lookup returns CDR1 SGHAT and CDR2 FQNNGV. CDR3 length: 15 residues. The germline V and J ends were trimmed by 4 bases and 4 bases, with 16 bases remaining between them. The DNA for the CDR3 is TGTGCCAGCAGCTCTCCCGGGACCGCAGTCTATGGCTACACCTTC. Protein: CASSSPGTAVYGYTF.

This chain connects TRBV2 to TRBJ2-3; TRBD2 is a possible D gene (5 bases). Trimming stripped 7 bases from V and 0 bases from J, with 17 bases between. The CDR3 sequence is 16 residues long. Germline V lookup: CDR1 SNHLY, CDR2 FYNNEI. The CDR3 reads CASTLGGGGSTDTQYF. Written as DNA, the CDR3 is TGTGCCAGCACCCTGGGCGGCGGCGGGAGCACAGATACGCAGTATTTT.

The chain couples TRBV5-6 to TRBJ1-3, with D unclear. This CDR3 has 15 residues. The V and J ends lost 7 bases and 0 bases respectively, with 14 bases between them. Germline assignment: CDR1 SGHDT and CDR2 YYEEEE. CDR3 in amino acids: CASYRDTLSGNTIYF. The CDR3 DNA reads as TGTGCCAGCTATCGCGACACACTCTCTGGAAACACCATATATTTT.

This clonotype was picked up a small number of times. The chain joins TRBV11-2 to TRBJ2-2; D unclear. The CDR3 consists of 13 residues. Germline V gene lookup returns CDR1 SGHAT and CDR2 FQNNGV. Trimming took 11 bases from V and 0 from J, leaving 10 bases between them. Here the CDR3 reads CAAAFTNTGELFF. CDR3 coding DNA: TGTGCCGCGGCCTTCACGAACACCGGGGAGCTGTTTTTT.

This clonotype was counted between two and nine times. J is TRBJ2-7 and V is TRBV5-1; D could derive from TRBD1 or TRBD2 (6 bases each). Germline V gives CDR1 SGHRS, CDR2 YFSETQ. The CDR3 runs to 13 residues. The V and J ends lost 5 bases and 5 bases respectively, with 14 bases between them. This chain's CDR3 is CASRWGAVDEQYF. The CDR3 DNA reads TGCGCCAGCAGATGGGGGGCTGTTGACGAGCAGTACTTC.

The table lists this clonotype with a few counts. The CDR3 sequence is CASSQAQGFGETQYF. The CDR3 DNA sequence: TGCGCCAGCAGCCAAGCGCAGGGGTTCGGGGAGACCCAGTACTTC. The V gene is TRBV4-3, the J gene TRBJ2-5, with a tentative D call TRBD1 (6 bases). V was shortened by 1 base and J by 5 bases, with 14 bases between the two germline ends. The CDR3 extends over 15 amino acids. Germline assignment: CDR1 LGHNA and CDR2 YSLEER.

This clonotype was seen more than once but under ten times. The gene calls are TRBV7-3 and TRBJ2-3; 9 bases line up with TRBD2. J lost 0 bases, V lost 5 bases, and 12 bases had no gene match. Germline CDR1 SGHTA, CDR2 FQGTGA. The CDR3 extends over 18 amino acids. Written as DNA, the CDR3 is TGTGCCAGCAGCCATGGTAGCGGGGGAAAACCTAGCACAGATACGCAGTATTTT. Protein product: CASSHGSGGKPSTDTQYF. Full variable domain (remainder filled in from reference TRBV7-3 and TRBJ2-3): GAGVSQTPSNKVTEKGKYVELRCDPISGHTALYWYRQSLGQGPEFLIYFQGTGAADDSGLPNDRFFAVRPEGSVSTLKIQRTERGDSAVYLCASSHGSGGKPSTDTQYFGPGTRLTVL.

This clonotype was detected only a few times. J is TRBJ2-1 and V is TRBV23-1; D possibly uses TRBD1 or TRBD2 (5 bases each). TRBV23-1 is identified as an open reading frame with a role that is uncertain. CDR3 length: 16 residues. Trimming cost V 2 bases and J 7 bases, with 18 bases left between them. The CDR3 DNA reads TGCGCCAGCAGTCAAGTGAAGAGGGACCAAAAAAATGAGCAGTTCTTC. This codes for CASSQVKRDQKNEQFF.

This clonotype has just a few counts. CDR3 nucleotide sequence: TGTGCCAGCAGCCCTACAGGGGGGTTCTACAATGAGCAGTTCTTC. Translated, it gives CASSPTGGFYNEQFF. The chain employs TRBV7-9 and TRBJ2-1; 8 bases line up with TRBD1. The CDR3 length is 15 residues. Germline V gene sequence: CDR1 SEHNR, CDR2 FQNEAQ (reference sequence). The V gene end was trimmed by 5 bases and the J gene end by 3 bases; junction bases not matched to a gene: 6.

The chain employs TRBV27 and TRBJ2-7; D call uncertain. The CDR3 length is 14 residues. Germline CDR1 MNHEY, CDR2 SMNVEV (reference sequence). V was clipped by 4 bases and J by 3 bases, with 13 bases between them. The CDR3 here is CASSWAGGDYEQYF. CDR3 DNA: TGTGCCAGCAGTTGGGCAGGCGGAGACTACGAGCAGTACTTC.

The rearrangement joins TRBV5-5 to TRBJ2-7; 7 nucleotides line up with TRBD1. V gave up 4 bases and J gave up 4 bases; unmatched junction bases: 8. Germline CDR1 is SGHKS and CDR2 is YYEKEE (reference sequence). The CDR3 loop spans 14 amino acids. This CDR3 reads CASSPPGQSYEQYV. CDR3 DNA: TGTGCCAGCAGCCCGCCGGGACAGAGTTACGAGCAGTACGTC.

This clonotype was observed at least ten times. CDR3: CASSQRGQSTDTQYF. CDR3 nucleotides: TGTGCCAGCTCACAGAGGGGGCAAAGCACAGATACGCAGTATTTT. This sequence joins TRBV18 and TRBJ2-3, with 7 nucleotides matching TRBD1. V trimming: 4 bases; J trimming: 0 bases; junction bases outside the gene matches: 4. The germline CDR1 and CDR2 sequences are KGHSH and LQKENI. This CDR3 has 15 residues.

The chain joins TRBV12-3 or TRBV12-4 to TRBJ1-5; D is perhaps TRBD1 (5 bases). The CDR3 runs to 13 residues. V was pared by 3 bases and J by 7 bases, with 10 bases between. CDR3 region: CASSFRRDQPQHF. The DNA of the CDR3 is TGTGCCAGCAGTTTCCGCCGGGACCAGCCCCAGCATTTT.

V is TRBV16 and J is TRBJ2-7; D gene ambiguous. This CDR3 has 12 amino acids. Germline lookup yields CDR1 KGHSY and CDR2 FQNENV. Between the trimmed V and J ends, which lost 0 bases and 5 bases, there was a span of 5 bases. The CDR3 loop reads CASSQSGNEQYF. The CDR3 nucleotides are TGTGCCAGCAGCCAATCAGGGAACGAGCAGTACTTC.

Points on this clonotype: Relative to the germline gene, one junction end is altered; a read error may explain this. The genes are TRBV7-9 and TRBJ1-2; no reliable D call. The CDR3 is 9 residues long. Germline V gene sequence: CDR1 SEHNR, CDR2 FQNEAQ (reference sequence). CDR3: CASSFAGDF. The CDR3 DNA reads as TGTGCCAGCAGCTTCGCCGGCGACTTC. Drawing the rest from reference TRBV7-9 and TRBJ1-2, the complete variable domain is DTGVSQNPRHKITKRGQNVTFRCDPISEHNRLYWYRQTLGQGPEFLTYFQNEAQLEKSRLLSDRFSAERPKGSFSTLEIQRTEQGDSAMYLCASSFAGDFGSGTRLTVV.

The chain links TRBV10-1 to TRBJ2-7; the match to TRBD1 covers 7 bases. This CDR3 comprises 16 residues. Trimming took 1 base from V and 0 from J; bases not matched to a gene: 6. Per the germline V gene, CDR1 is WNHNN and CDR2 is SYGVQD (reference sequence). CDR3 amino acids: CASSELDRRSSYEQYV. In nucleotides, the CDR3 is TGCGCCAGCAGTGAGTTGGACAGGCGAAGCTCCTACGAGCAGTACGTC.